These T cell receptor beta chains were read from a single sample in a study of blood T cell repertoires in COVID-19. The repertoire was sequenced with immunoSEQ multiplex PCR; TCRdb's copy has only in-frame clones and lacks some. Counted here are a few hundred thousand clones, around 88% occurring once; the ten biggest clones make up roughly 13%. The sample consisted of peripheral blood. All receptors derive from a woman aged 45 to 65 with COVID-19, enrolled during active disease. CDR3s include the opening cysteine and the closing phenylalanine or tryptophan. The D gene is left open where the match is weak. Rows give clone size only sometimes, using once, few, many, or a class for an expanded clone.

V: TRBV7-9; D: NA; size: NA; J: TRBJ2-3; length: 15; DNA: TGTGCCAGCAGCATTACGGGGATCCTCACAGATACGCAGTATTTT; CDR3: CASSITGILTDTQYF
V: TRBV10-2; D: NA; size: few; J: TRBJ1-6; length: 15; DNA: TGCGCCAGCAGTGAGGAGCCGCAGGGAAATTCACCCCTCCACTTT; CDR3: CASSEEPQGNSPLHF
V: TRBV6-5; D: NA; size: few; J: TRBJ1-6; length: 15; DNA: TGTGCCAGCAGTTCAAACAAGTGGCCCGATTCACCCCTCCACTTT; CDR3: CASSSNKWPDSPLHF
V: TRBV9; D: TRBD1; size: NA; J: TRBJ1-2; length: 15; DNA: TGTGCCAGCAGCGTGGAAACAGGGGCAGACTATGGCTACACCTTC; CDR3: CASSVETGADYGYTF
V: TRBV18; D: TRBD1; size: NA; J: TRBJ1-2; length: 14; DNA: TGTGCCAGCTCACTATATCCGGGACAGGGGGGCTACACCTTC; CDR3: CASSLYPGQGGYTF
V: TRBV12-3/TRBV12-4; D: NA; size: NA; J: TRBJ1-4; length: 12; DNA: TGTGCCAGCAGTTTGGTCGGTGGAAAACTGTTTTTT; CDR3: CASSLVGGKLFF
V: TRBV5-6; D: NA; size: few; J: TRBJ1-1; length: 12; DNA: TGTGCCAGCAGCTTGGCCCGGGGGGAAGCTTTCTTT; CDR3: CASSLARGEAFF
V: TRBV19; D: NA; size: NA; J: TRBJ1-1; length: 12; DNA: TGTGCCAGTGGAGGACGGGGCACTGAAGCTTTCTTT; CDR3: CASGGRGTEAFF
V: TRBV9; D: TRBD2; size: NA; J: TRBJ2-5; length: 14; DNA: TGTGCCAGCAGCCGCTGGGAGGGTGAGGAGACCCAGTACTTC; CDR3: CASSRWEGEETQYF
V: TRBV15; D: TRBD2; size: few; J: TRBJ2-3; length: 14; DNA: TGTGCCACCAGCGGGACTAGCGACACAGATACGCAGTATTTT; CDR3: CATSGTSDTDTQYF
V: TRBV19; D: NA; size: NA; J: TRBJ1-5; length: 15; DNA: TGTGCCAGTAGCGACTTGTTCGACGGTTTTGAGCCCCAGCATTTT; CDR3: CASSDLFDGFEPQHF
V: TRBV2; D: NA; size: NA; J: TRBJ1-4; length: 11; DNA: TGTGCCAGCAGTGTCGTCGAAAAACTGTTTTTT; CDR3: CASSVVEKLFF
V: TRBV7-9; D: NA; size: NA; J: TRBJ1-1; length: 13; DNA: TGTGCCACGGCAGCGTGGCAGAACACTGAAGCTTTCTTT; CDR3: CATAAWQNTEAFF
V: TRBV6-5; D: NA; size: NA; J: TRBJ1-1; length: 12; DNA: TGTGCCAGCACCGGGCGGACAATTGAAGCTTTCTTT; CDR3: CASTGRTIEAFF
V: TRBV6-5; D: TRBD1; size: NA; J: TRBJ1-2; length: 13; DNA: TGTGCCAGCTATACAGGGGCGCGGGTCGGCTACACCTTC; CDR3: CASYTGARVGYTF
V: TRBV5-6; D: NA; size: NA; J: TRBJ1-6; length: 16; DNA: TGTGCCAGCAGCTGGACGGGGGGCGGACATAATTCACCCCTCCACTTT; CDR3: CASSWTGGGHNSPLHF
V: TRBV30; D: TRBD1; size: few; J: TRBJ1-2; length: 13; DNA: TGTGCCTGGAGTGTACAGGGGGCCTATGGCTACACCTTC; CDR3: CAWSVQGAYGYTF
V: TRBV30; D: TRBD1; size: NA; J: TRBJ2-2; length: 13; DNA: TGTGCCTGGACGGGACAGGGAGCCGGGGAGCTGTTTTTT; CDR3: CAWTGQGAGELFF
V: TRBV6-2/TRBV6-3; D: NA; size: NA; J: TRBJ2-2; length: 20; DNA: TGTGCCAGCAGTTACTCCACAGTGCTGCTACGGGGGAGCAACACCGGGGAGCTGTTTTTT; CDR3: CASSYSTVLLRGSNTGELFF
V: TRBV2; D: NA; size: NA; J: TRBJ2-4; length: 17; DNA: TGTGCCAGCAGTGAAGTGGGCAACAGGGTTGTCAAAAACATTCAGTACTTC; CDR3: CASSEVGNRVVKNIQYF
V: TRBV9; D: TRBD2; size: NA; J: TRBJ2-4; length: 13; DNA: TGTGCCAGCAGTACGGGCGGGAGAAACATTCAGTACTTC; CDR3: CASSTGGRNIQYF
V: TRBV5-6; D: NA; size: NA; J: TRBJ1-5; length: 14; DNA: TGTGCCAGCAGCTTGGCTTATAGCAATCAGCCCCAGCATTTT; CDR3: CASSLAYSNQPQHF
V: TRBV9; D: TRBD1; size: NA; J: TRBJ2-3; length: 14; DNA: TGTGCCAGCAGCCAGGACAGGGACACAGATACGCAGTATTTT; CDR3: CASSQDRDTDTQYF
V: TRBV11-2; D: NA; size: NA; J: TRBJ2-3; length: 19; DNA: TGTGCCAGCAGCTTAGGACCTTTCATGACGGGACAAAGCACAGATACGCAGTATTTT; CDR3: CASSLGPFMTGQSTDTQYF
V: TRBV18; D: NA; size: NA; J: TRBJ2-2; length: 14; DNA: TGTGCCGCTACCCCACCCACGAACACCGGGGAGCTGTTTTTT; CDR3: CAATPPTNTGELFF
V: TRBV5-1; D: TRBD1; size: NA; J: TRBJ1-3; length: 15; DNA: TGCGCCAGCAGCCGGGGACAGGGTGTAGGAAACACCATATATTTT; CDR3: CASSRGQGVGNTIYF
V: TRBV21-1; D: NA; size: NA; J: TRBJ2-7; length: 14; DNA: TGTGCCAGCAGCAGGGTGGACTCGGGGGGGGAGCAGTACTTC; CDR3: CASSRVDSGGEQYF
V: TRBV11-2; D: TRBD2; size: NA; J: TRBJ2-7; length: 17; DNA: TGTGCCAGCAGCTTATTGAGCGGGGCGGGGGGCTCTTACGAGCAGTACTTC; CDR3: CASSLLSGAGGSYEQYF
V: TRBV2; D: NA; size: NA; J: TRBJ1-3; length: 14; DNA: TGTGCCAGCAGTGAGGACAGCTCTGGAAACACCATATATTTT; CDR3: CASSEDSSGNTIYF
V: TRBV5-1; D: TRBD1; size: NA; J: TRBJ1-1; length: 20; DNA: TGCGCCAGCAGCTTACCTCCCCTTGGGACAGGGCGATTCGGTAACACTGAAGCTTTCTTT; CDR3: CASSLPPLGTGRFGNTEAFF
V: TRBV5-1; D: NA; size: NA; J: TRBJ1-2; length: 14; DNA: TGCGCCAGCAGCCGCGGGATGGCCCAATCTGGCTACACCTTC; CDR3: CASSRGMAQSGYTF
V: TRBV11-3; D: TRBD1; size: NA; J: TRBJ2-7; length: 14; DNA: TGTGCCAGCAGCCTTGGGACAGGGGGGGACGAGCAGTACTTC; CDR3: CASSLGTGGDEQYF
V: TRBV18; D: TRBD2; size: NA; J: TRBJ2-7; length: 15; DNA: TGTGCCAGCTCACCCGAAGTTAGCGGGGCCTACGAGCAGTACTTC; CDR3: CASSPEVSGAYEQYF
V: TRBV28; D: TRBD1; size: NA; J: TRBJ1-2; length: 13; DNA: TGTGCCAGCGAGACAGGGACTTCCTATGGCTACACCTTC; CDR3: CASETGTSYGYTF
V: TRBV5-4; D: TRBD1; size: NA; J: TRBJ1-2; length: 17; DNA: TGTGCCAGCACCCAAGAGGCCCTCTGGACAGGGGGCGGCGGCTACACCTTC; CDR3: CASTQEALWTGGGGYTF